Shown below are 26 T cell receptor beta chains from a single sample sequenced in a study of T cell repertoires in cytomegalovirus infection. TCRdb ran MiXCR on the reads and lists one entry per CDR3 protein. Found here are over 450,000 distinct CDR3 sequences, roughly 12% of them singletons; the top ten hold around 9.6%. The sequenced sample was PBMCs. All receptors derive from a human donor in good health (CMV status not recorded). Some clones in this sample may be carry-over from other donors' samples.

This clonotype was counted ten times or more. This chain connects TRBV7-3 to TRBJ1-2; TRBD1 matches 9 bases. V gave up 4 bases and J gave up 6 bases; unmatched junction bases: 3. Germline CDR1 SGHTA, CDR2 FQGTGA. This CDR3 has 13 amino acids. CDR3 region: CASSSGQGDGYTF. The CDR3 DNA is TGTGCCAGCAGCTCGGGACAGGGAGATGGCTACACCTTC.

This clonotype was picked up a small number of times. DNA for the CDR3: TGTGCCAGCAGCGTCAGGGATTCACCCCTCCACTTT. Amino acids: CASSVRDSPLHF. The V gene is TRBV5-4, the J gene TRBJ1-6, with D possibly TRBD1 on 5 matching bases. Germline values: CDR1 SGHNT, CDR2 YYREEE (reference sequence). Trimming removed 4 bases at V and 8 bases at J, with 7 bases between. The CDR3 totals 12 residues.

This clonotype showed up many times. The gene calls are TRBV7-2 and TRBJ2-7; D not certain. Germline assignment: CDR1 SGHTA and CDR2 FQGNSA. The CDR3 length is 12 residues. V was trimmed by 0 bases and J by 6 bases, leaving 6 bases between them. The CDR3 is CASSLAAGEQYF. The CDR3 DNA is TGTGCCAGCAGCTTAGCGGCAGGCGAGCAGTACTTC.

The CDR3 DNA follows: TGCAGTGCCCGCGACACGTATAATGAAAAACTGTTTTTT. Protein: CSARDTYNEKLFF. The chain has TRBV20-1 and TRBJ1-4; D is unresolved. With 6 bases removed from V and 4 bases from J, the gap between germline ends came to 12 bases. The CDR3 has 13 amino acids. Germline loops: CDR1 DFQATT, CDR2 SNEGSKA (reference sequence).

This clonotype was observed a handful of times. The rearrangement links TRBV7-9 to TRBJ2-1, with 8 bases lining up with TRBD2. Germline assignment: CDR1 SEHNR and CDR2 FQNEAQ (reference sequence). This CDR3 has 15 residues. Germline trimming cut 5 bases from V and 10 bases from J; bases unmatched to any gene: 13. The CDR3 DNA reads TGTGCCAGCAGCCCTCCCTTGAGCGGGGGTGGGGAGCAGTTCTTC. As protein: CASSPPLSGGGEQFF.

This clonotype was detected ten times or more. This chain uses TRBV7-2 with TRBJ2-7; 11 bases agree with TRBD2. V shed 4 bases and J 4 bases; nucleotides not matched to a gene: 3. The CDR3 spans 14 residues. Germline CDR1 reads SGHTA; CDR2 reads FQGNSA. The CDR3 nucleotides read TGTGCCAGCAGCTCGGGACTAGCGGAGTACGAGCAGTACTTC. Protein sequence: CASSSGLAEYEQYF.

This chain links TRBV20-1 with TRBJ2-7, with 9 bases fitting TRBD2. Germline V gives CDR1 DFQATT, CDR2 SNEGSKA (reference sequence). V lost 3 bases to trimming and J lost 0 bases; unmatched junction nucleotides: 6. The CDR3 is 15 amino acids. This CDR3 is CSASDAGGHSYEQYF. Here the CDR3 DNA reads TGCAGTGCTAGTGATGCGGGGGGGCACTCCTACGAGCAGTACTTC.

The V call is TRBV18, the J call TRBJ2-3, with 7 bases matching TRBD1. The V segment lost 0 bases and the J segment 4 bases; nucleotides outside the gene matches: 1. The germline V gene encodes CDR1 KGHSH and CDR2 LQKENI. CDR3 size: 14 residues. Here the CDR3 reads CASSPPGQADTQYF. CDR3 in DNA: TGTGCCAGCTCACCACCCGGACAGGCAGATACGCAGTATTTT. The full variable domain, completed using reference TRBV18 and TRBJ2-3, is NAGVMQNPRHLVRRRGQEARLRCSPMKGHSHVYWYRQLPEEGLKFMVYLQKENIIDESGMPKERFSAEFPKEGPSILRIQQVVRGDSAAYFCASSPPGQADTQYFGPGTRLTVL.

This clonotype turned up a few times. V is TRBV25-1 and J is TRBJ1-2; 7 bases match TRBD1. V lost 3 bases to trimming and J lost 4 bases; unmatched junction nucleotides: 8. Germline V gene lookup returns CDR1 MGHDK and CDR2 SYGVNS. CDR3 length: 15 residues. The CDR3 loop reads CASSDLRTGGYGYTF. CDR3 DNA: TGTGCCAGCAGTGATCTGCGGACAGGAGGCTATGGCTACACCTTC.

CDR3 nucleotide sequence: TGTGCCAGCAGACCTACAGGGGGTGACAATCAGCCCCAGCATTTT. This sequence encodes CASRPTGGDNQPQHF. The gene calls are TRBV28 and TRBJ1-5, with 8 bases fitting TRBD1. The V segment lost 6 bases and the J segment 3 bases; nucleotides outside the gene matches: 7. CDR1 is MDHEN, CDR2 SYDVKM, per germline. There are 15 residues in the CDR3. Full variable domain (outside the CDR3, taken from reference TRBV28 and TRBJ1-5): DVKVTQSSRYLVKRTGEKVFLECVQDMDHENMFWYRQDPGLGLRLIYFSYDVKMKEKGDIPEGYSVSREKKERFSLILESASTNQTSMYLCASRPTGGDNQPQHFGDGTRLSIL.

This chain uses TRBV24-1 with TRBJ2-3; 9 positions agree with TRBD2. Germline V gene data show CDR1 as KGHDR and CDR2 as SFDVKD. Trimming removed 3 bases from V and 3 bases from J; junction bases left unmatched: 6. This CDR3 contains 16 residues. The CDR3 here is CATSDPTSGSTDTQYF. CDR3 DNA sequence: TGTGCCACCAGTGATCCGACTAGCGGTAGTACAGATACGCAGTATTTT.

This chain joins TRBV20-1 and TRBJ2-7, with TRBD1 matching over 7 bases. This CDR3 has 14 amino acids. V shed 1 base, J shed 3 bases, and the junction held 6 bases outside the gene matches. The V gene's germline CDR1 is DFQATT and CDR2 SNEGSKA (reference sequence). CDR3 in DNA: TGCAGTGCTAGAGGCTTAACAGGGGTCTACGAGCAGTACTTC. This sequence encodes CSARGLTGVYEQYF.

This clonotype came up many times. The chain links TRBV27 to TRBJ2-2; no clear D. The CDR3 has 14 residues. Between the trimmed V and J ends, which lost 7 bases and 8 bases, there was a span of 17 bases. Germline assignment: CDR1 MNHEY and CDR2 SMNVEV (reference sequence). The CDR3 sequence is CASTSRLLVGELFF. The CDR3 nucleotides are TGTGCCAGCACCTCGAGGCTATTAGTAGGGGAGCTGTTTTTT.

This clonotype was counted many times. The rearrangement joins TRBV15 to TRBJ2-2; no definite D call. V gave up 4 bases and J gave up 0 bases, with 9 bases separating them. The CDR3 runs to 15 residues. Germline loops: CDR1 LNHNV, CDR2 YYDKDF (reference sequence). Here the CDR3 DNA reads TGTGCCACCAGCATGGGCCCCACGAACACCGGGGAGCTGTTTTTT. Translated: CATSMGPTNTGELFF.

The chain links TRBV11-2 to TRBJ1-4, with D hard to call. This CDR3 spans 14 amino acids. Trimming removed 5 bases from V and 7 bases from J, with 14 bases in between. From germline, CDR1 is SGHAT and CDR2 FQNNGV. CDR3 in amino acids: CASSLPLTGEKLFF. The CDR3 DNA follows: TGTGCCAGCAGCCTACCTCTGACGGGTGAAAAACTGTTTTTT.

The chain employs TRBV10-3 and TRBJ2-1, with TRBD2 matching over 9 bases. V was pared by 4 bases and J by 2 bases, with 6 bases of the junction left unmatched. Germline V gene data show CDR1 as ENHRY and CDR2 as SYGVKD. CDR3 size: 16 residues. The CDR3 region is CAISGMRTSAYNEQFF. The CDR3 coding sequence is TGTGCCATCAGTGGAATGAGGACTAGCGCCTACAATGAGCAGTTCTTC.

This clonotype was seen many times. This chain links TRBV12-3 or TRBV12-4 with TRBJ2-6; possible D gene TRBD1, 5 bases. The V gene lost 3 bases and the J gene lost 4 bases, with 10 bases spanning the gap. The CDR3 covers 15 residues. CDR3 sequence (DNA): TGTGCCAGCAGTTTTCAGGGTGCAGGGGCCAACGTCCTGACTTTC. Residues: CASSFQGAGANVLTF.

At least ten counts were recorded for this clonotype. The chain uses TRBV7-6 and TRBJ2-3; TRBD1 or TRBD2 may be the D gene (5 bases each). V lost 5 bases and J lost 6, with 9 bases in between. The length of the CDR3 is 12 residues. CDR1 and CDR2 from the germline V gene are SGHVS and FNYEAQ. CDR3 sequence reads: CASSHWGDTQYF. In DNA form, the CDR3 reads TGTGCCAGCAGCCATTGGGGGGATACGCAGTATTTT.

This clonotype was recorded at least ten times. The chain carries TRBV12-3 or TRBV12-4 and TRBJ2-1; tentatively, D is TRBD1 (6 bases). V lost 2 bases to trimming and J lost 8 bases, with 10 bases between them. This CDR3 is 13 amino acids long. The CDR3 region has the DNA TGTGCCAGCAGTTTACACAGGGTCTATGAGCAGTTCTTC. It translates to CASSLHRVYEQFF.

This clonotype was detected a few times. The J gene is TRBJ2-5, the V gene TRBV5-5; a weak D match, TRBD1 (5 bases). Germline CDR1 and CDR2: SGHKS and YYEKEE (reference sequence). The CDR3 extends over 15 amino acids. With 4 bases removed from V and 5 bases from J, the gap between germline ends came to 18 bases. The CDR3 bases are TGTGCCAGCAGCGGAAATCAGGGATACGGGGAGACCCAGTACTTC. It codes for CASSGNQGYGETQYF. Full variable domain (rest looked up from reference TRBV5-5 and TRBJ2-5): DAGVTQSPTHLIKTRGQQVTLRCSPISGHKSVSWYQQVLGQGPQFIFQYYEKEERGRGNFPDRFSARQFPNYSSELNVNALLLGDSALYLCASSGNQGYGETQYFGPGTRLLVL.

The sample holds many counts of this clonotype. The V and J genes are TRBV20-1 and TRBJ2-1, with D perhaps being TRBD1 or TRBD2 (6 bases each). V dropped 0 bases and J dropped 7 bases, with 16 bases sitting between them. The CDR3 spans 15 residues. Germline CDR1 and CDR2: DFQATT and SNEGSKA (reference sequence). The CDR3 spells CSARDLSGARNEQFF. DNA for the CDR3: TGCAGTGCTAGAGATCTGTCGGGGGCCAGGAATGAGCAGTTCTTC.

DNA for the CDR3: TGTGCCAGCAGTCTTGTCTCGGGCTCGTACGAGCAGTACTTC. This translates into CASSLVSGSYEQYF. The chain recombines TRBV27 with TRBJ2-7; D is uncertain. CDR1 and CDR2 from the germline V gene are MNHEY and SMNVEV (reference sequence). V shed 5 bases and J shed 4 bases, with 15 bases lying between them. The CDR3 length is 14 residues.

This clonotype was counted many times. J is TRBJ2-5 and V is TRBV28; 9 nucleotides line up with TRBD1. Trimming at V came to 4 bases and at J to 6 bases, leaving 12 bases not matched to a gene. The length of the CDR3 is 16 residues. CDR1 is MDHEN and CDR2 is SYDVKM in the germline V gene. The CDR3 loop is CASSSFLRTGEQTQYF. The DNA for the CDR3 is TGTGCCAGCAGTTCCTTTCTGAGGACAGGGGAACAGACCCAGTACTTC.

About this clonotype itself: A read error is possible here, since a much larger clone lies one base away. The rearrangement joins TRBV19 to TRBJ2-1; the D gene is possibly TRBD2 (7 bases). Germline V gene data show CDR1 as LNHDA and CDR2 as SQIVND (reference sequence). The CDR3 spans 17 residues. Trimming shortened V by 5 bases and J by 3 bases, and 20 bases separated the two germline ends. DNA of the CDR3: TGTGCCAGTAGTCCACGAAAGGGGGGGACGGGCTACAATGAGCAGTTCTTC. Its translation is CASSPRKGGTGYNEQFF.

This clonotype came up a few times. The rearrangement uses TRBV29-1 and TRBJ2-1; D unclear. This CDR3 has 11 residues. V was shortened by 2 bases and J by 8 bases, with 7 bases between the two germline ends. Germline V gives CDR1 SQVTM, CDR2 ANQGSEA. As DNA, the CDR3 is TGCAGCGTTGAACGGCTAGATGAGCAGTTCTTC. Its translation is CSVERLDEQFF.

The V gene is TRBV11-1, the J gene TRBJ2-1, with D tentatively TRBD1 (6 bases). Germline V gene data show CDR1 as SGHAT and CDR2 as FQDESV (reference sequence). The CDR3 extends over 16 amino acids. The V and J ends lost 3 bases and 2 bases respectively, with 14 bases between them. CDR3 DNA sequence: TGTGCCAGCAGCTTGAGGGGGATATCGACCTACAATGAGCAGTTCTTC. It is translated as CASSLRGISTYNEQFF.